These T cell receptor beta chains were read from a single sample in a study of technical replicates of blood from a few donors. Sequenced by immunoSEQ multiplex PCR; TCRdb stores in-frame clones only, minus some. Of roughly 15,000 clones in the sample, 70% to 90% were seen once. The specimen was PBMCs. These receptors all come from a human donor in good health. Both conserved end residues are part of each CDR3. The D gene is left open where the match is weak. Clone size is stated in some rows and not others, as once, few, many or a class when expanded.

CDR3 length	J gene	clone size	D gene	V gene	CDR3 protein	CDR3 DNA
16	TRBJ2-1	few	NA	TRBV10-1	CASSESGGDPYNEQFF	TGCGCCAGCAGTGAGTCCGGGGGAGACCCCTACAATGAGCAGTTCTTC
15	TRBJ2-2	NA	TRBD1	TRBV5-4	CASSFGQATTGELFF	TGTGCCAGCAGCTTTGGACAGGCTACCACCGGGGAGCTGTTTTTT
16	TRBJ2-7	NA	NA	TRBV28	CASSYRLAQSSYEQYF	TGTGCCAGCAGTTATAGGCTAGCGCAGAGCTCCTACGAGCAGTACTTC
16	TRBJ2-5	NA	TRBD1	TRBV2	CASRPRGTGGEETQYF	TGTGCCAGCAGACCCCGTGGGACAGGGGGGGAGGAGACCCAGTACTTC
12	TRBJ2-3	NA	NA	TRBV14	CASRQGADTQYF	TGTGCCAGCAGACAGGGCGCAGATACGCAGTATTTT
14	TRBJ1-3	few	NA	TRBV5-1	CASSPQGTGNTIYF	TGCGCCAGCAGCCCTCAGGGGACAGGAAACACCATATATTTT
13	TRBJ2-5	NA	NA	TRBV18	CASLRQDQETQYF	TGTGCCAGCTTACGACAGGACCAAGAGACCCAGTACTTC
15	TRBJ2-5	NA	NA	TRBV1	CTSSPRWDSREAQYF	TGCACCAGCAGCCCTAGGTGGGACTCCAGGGAAGCCCAGTACTTC
15	TRBJ1-1	NA	TRBD1	TRBV4-1	CASSQEGQMNTEAFF	TGCGCCAGCAGCCAAGAGGGACAGATGAACACTGAAGCTTTCTTT
15	TRBJ1-5	NA	NA	TRBV19	CASSIRGSGNQPQHF	TGTGCCAGTAGTATCCGGGGAAGTGGCAATCAGCCCCAGCATTTT
12	TRBJ2-7	NA	TRBD1	TRBV30	CAWSRQGGEQYF	TGTGCCTGGAGTAGACAGGGGGGCGAGCAGTACTTC
14	TRBJ2-2	NA	TRBD1	TRBV25-1	CASSEDRDTGELFF	TGTGCCAGCAGTGAGGACAGGGACACCGGGGAGCTGTTTTTT
17	TRBJ2-3	NA	TRBD2	TRBV7-8	CASSKSGPSGRTDTQYF	TGTGCCAGCAGCAAATCTGGCCCTAGCGGACGCACAGATACGCAGTATTTT
17	TRBJ1-2	few	NA	TRBV10-3	CAISESAGMGVGYGYTF	TGTGCCATCAGTGAGTCCGCAGGGATGGGTGTCGGCTATGGCTACACCTTC
15	TRBJ2-2	few	NA	TRBV7-2	CASSLEGTNTGELFF	TGTGCCAGCAGCTTGGAGGGGACGAACACCGGGGAGCTGTTTTTT
15	TRBJ2-1	NA	TRBD2	TRBV4-2	CASSQGLAGRWEQFF	TGTGCCAGCAGCCAAGGACTAGCGGGCCGTTGGGAGCAGTTCTTC
15	TRBJ1-2	NA	NA	TRBV6-1	CASSEAGAQHYGYTF	TGTGCCAGCAGTGAAGCGGGGGCCCAGCACTATGGCTACACCTTC
14	TRBJ2-7	NA	TRBD2	TRBV27	CASSLGAGVGEQYF	TGTGCCAGCAGTTTAGGAGCGGGAGTGGGAGAGCAGTACTTC